This T cell receptor (beta chain) comes out of a study of T cells expressing NK-cell markers. The CDR3 has 14 residues. Germline loops: CDR1 SNHLY, CDR2 FYNNEI. Reanalyzing the 5' RACE reads, TCRdb keeps one entry per CDR3 protein, without DNA. This specimen shows roughly 280,000 distinct CDR3 sequences; the ten leading clones hold approximately 0.41%. Sample: blood T cells: a sorted CD56 or NKG2C T cell subset, CD4+ or CD8+ T cells, or bulk PBMC T cells (not recorded which). The chain employs TRBV2 and TRBJ2-7; TCRdb lists TRBD1, though no DNA is available to test this call. The clonotype comes from a young man in good health. CDR3 region: CASSPTTGRVEQYF.